The clone carrying this T cell receptor (beta chain) was seen many times. TCRdb called the RT-PCR reads again in MiXCR, with one record for every CDR3 protein. The sample yields more than 550,000 distinct CDR3 sequences, 12% to 15% seen once. V gave up 6 bases and J gave up 1 base, with 8 bases separating them. CDR3 length: 13 amino acids. Germline V CDR1 and CDR2: MNHNY, SVGAGI (reference sequence). Sequencing used memory CD4+ T cells from blood. This sequence joins TRBV6-6 and TRBJ2-3, with TRBD2 as a possible D gene (5 bases). This sequence was found in a female donor in good health, serving as a healthy control. CDR3 sequence: CASRTGGTDTQYF. CDR3 DNA: TGTGCCAGCAGGACCGGGGGCACAGATACGCAGTATTTT.